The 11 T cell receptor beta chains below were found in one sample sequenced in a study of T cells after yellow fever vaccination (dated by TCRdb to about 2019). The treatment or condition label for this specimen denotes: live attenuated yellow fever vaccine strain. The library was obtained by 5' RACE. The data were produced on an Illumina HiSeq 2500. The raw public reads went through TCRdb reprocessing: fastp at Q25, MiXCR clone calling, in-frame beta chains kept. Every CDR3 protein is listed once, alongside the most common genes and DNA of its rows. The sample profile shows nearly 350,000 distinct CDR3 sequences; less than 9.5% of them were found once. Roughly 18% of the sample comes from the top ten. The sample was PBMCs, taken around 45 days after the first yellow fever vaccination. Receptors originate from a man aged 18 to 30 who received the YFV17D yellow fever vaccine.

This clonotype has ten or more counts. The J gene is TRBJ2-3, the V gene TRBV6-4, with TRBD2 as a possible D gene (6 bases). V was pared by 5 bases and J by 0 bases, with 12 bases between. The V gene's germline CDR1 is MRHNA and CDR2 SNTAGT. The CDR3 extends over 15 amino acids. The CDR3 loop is CASSLTAGSTDTQYF. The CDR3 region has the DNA TGTGCCAGCAGTCTGACGGCGGGGAGCACAGATACGCAGTATTTT.

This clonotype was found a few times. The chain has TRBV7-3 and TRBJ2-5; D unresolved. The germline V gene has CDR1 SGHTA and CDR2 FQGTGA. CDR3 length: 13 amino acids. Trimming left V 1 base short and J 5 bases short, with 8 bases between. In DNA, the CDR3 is TGTGCCAGCAGCTTAAGTGGGATGGAGACCCAGTACTTC. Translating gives CASSLSGMETQYF.

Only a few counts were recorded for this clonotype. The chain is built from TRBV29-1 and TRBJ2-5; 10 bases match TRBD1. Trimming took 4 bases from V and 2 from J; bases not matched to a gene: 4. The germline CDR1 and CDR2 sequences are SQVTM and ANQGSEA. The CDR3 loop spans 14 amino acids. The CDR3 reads CSVALDRGQETQYF. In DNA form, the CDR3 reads TGCAGCGTTGCCCTGGACAGGGGGCAAGAGACCCAGTACTTC. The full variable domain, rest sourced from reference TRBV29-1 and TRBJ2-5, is SAVISQKPSRDICQRGTSLTIQCQVDSQVTMMFWYRQQPGQSLTLIATANQGSEATYESGFVIDKFPISRPNLTFSTLTVSNMSPEDSSIYLCSVALDRGQETQYFGPGTRLLVL.

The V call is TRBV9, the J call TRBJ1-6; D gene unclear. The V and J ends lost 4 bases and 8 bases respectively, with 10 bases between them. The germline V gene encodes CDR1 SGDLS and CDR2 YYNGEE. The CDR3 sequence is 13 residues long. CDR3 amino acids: CASSQVQDSPLHF. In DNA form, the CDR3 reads TGTGCCAGCAGCCAAGTACAAGATTCACCCCTCCACTTT. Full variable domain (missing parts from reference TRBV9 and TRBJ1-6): DSGVTQTPKHLITATGQRVTLRCSPRSGDLSVYWYQQSLDQGLQFLIQYYNGEERAKGNILERFSAQQFPDLHSELNLSSLELGDSALYFCASSQVQDSPLHFGNGTRLTVT.

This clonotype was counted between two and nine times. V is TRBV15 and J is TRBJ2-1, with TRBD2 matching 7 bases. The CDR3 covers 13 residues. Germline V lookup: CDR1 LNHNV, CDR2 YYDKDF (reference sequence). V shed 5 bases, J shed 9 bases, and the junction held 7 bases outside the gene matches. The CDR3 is CATSPSGVGEQFF. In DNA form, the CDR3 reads TGTGCCACCAGCCCTAGCGGTGTTGGTGAGCAGTTCTTC.

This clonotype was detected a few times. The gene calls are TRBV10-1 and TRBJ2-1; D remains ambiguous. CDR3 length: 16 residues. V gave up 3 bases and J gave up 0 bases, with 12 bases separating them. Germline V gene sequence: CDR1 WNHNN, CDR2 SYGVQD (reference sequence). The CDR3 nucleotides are TGCGCCAGCAGTGAATGGCGGCCGAGCTCCTACAATGAGCAGTTCTTC. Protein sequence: CASSEWRPSSYNEQFF.

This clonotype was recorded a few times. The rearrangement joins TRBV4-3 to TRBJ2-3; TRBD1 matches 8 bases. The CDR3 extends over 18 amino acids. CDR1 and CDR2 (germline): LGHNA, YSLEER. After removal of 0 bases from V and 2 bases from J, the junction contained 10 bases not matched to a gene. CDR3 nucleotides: TGCGCCAGCAGCCAAGATTACCAGGGGGCCAGCCCCACAGATACGCAGTATTTT. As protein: CASSQDYQGASPTDTQYF.

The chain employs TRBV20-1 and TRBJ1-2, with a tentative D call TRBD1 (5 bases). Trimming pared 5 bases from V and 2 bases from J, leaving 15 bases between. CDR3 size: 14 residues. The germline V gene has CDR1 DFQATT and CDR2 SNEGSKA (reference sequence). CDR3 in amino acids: CSASSGAYNYGYTF. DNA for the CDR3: TGCAGTGCTTCGAGTGGGGCGTACAACTATGGCTACACCTTC.

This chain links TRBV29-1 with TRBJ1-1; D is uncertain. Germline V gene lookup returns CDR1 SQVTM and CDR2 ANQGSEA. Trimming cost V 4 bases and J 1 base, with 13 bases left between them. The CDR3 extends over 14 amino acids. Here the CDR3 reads CSVVDRGWNTEAFF. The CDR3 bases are TGCAGCGTTGTGGATCGGGGTTGGAACACTGAAGCTTTCTTT.

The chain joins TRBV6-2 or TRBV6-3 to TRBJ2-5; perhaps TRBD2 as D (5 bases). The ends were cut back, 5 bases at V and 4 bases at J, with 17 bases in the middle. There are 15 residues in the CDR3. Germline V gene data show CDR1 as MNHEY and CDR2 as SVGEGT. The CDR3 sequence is CASSPNLGGPETQYF. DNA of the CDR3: TGTGCCAGCAGTCCTAACCTCGGAGGCCCAGAGACCCAGTACTTC.

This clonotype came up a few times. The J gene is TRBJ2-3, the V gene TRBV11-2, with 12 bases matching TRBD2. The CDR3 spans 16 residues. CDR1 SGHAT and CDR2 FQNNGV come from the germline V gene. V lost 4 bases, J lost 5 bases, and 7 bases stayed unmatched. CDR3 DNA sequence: TGTGCCAGCAGCTCAGTCCTAGCGGGGGGGCAAGATACGCAGTATTTT. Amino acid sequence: CASSSVLAGGQDTQYF.